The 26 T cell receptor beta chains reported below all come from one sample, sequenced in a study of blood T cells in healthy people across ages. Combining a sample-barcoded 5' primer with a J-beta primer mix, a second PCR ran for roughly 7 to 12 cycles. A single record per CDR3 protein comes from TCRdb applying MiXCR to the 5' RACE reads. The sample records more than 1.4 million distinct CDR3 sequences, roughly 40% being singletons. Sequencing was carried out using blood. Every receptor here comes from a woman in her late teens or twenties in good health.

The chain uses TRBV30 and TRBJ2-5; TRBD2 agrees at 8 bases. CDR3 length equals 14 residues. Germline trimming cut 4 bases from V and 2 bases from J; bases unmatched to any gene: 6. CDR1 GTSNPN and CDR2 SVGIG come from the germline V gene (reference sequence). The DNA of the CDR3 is TGTGCCTGGACTAGGACTAGCAGTCAAGAGACCCAGTACTTC. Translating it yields CAWTRTSSQETQYF.

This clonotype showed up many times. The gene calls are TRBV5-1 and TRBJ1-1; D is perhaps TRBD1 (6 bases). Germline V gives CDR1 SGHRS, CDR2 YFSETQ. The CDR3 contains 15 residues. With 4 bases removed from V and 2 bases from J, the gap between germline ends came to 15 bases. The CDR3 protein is CASSPATGLNTEAFF. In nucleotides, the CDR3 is TGCGCCAGCAGCCCCGCGACAGGACTTAACACTGAAGCTTTCTTT. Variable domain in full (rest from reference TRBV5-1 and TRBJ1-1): KAGVTQTPRYLIKTRGQQVTLSCSPISGHRSVSWYQQTPGQGLQFLFEYFSETQRNKGNFPGRFSGRQFSNSRSEMNVSTLELGDSALYLCASSPATGLNTEAFFGQGTRLTVV.

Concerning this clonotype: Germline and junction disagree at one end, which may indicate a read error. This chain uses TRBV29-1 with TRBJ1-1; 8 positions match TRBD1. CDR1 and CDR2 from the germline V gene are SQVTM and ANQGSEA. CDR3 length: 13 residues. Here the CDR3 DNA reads TGCAGCGCCAGGGACAGGTTGAACAATGAAGCTTTCTTT. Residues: CSARDRLNNEAFF.

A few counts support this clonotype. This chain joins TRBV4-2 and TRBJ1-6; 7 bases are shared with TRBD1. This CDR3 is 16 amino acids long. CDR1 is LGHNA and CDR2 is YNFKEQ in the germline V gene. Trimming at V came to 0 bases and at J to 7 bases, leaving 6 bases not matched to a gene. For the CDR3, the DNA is TGTGCCAGCAGCCAAGATCCCCAGGGGGGGAATTCACCCCTCCACTTT. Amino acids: CASSQDPQGGNSPLHF.

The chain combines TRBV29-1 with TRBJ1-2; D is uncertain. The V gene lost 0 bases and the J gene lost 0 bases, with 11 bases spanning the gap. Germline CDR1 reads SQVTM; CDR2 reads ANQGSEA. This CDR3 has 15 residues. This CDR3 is CSVEEAGKANYGYTF. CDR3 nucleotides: TGCAGCGTTGAAGAGGCAGGCAAAGCTAACTATGGCTACACCTTC.

For the CDR3, the DNA is TGTGCCAGCAGTGGACCGTTGATCTCTGGGGCCAACGTCCTGACTTTC. Residues: CASSGPLISGANVLTF. The genes are TRBV12-3 or TRBV12-4 and TRBJ2-6, with D hard to call. V lost 5 bases, J lost 0 bases, and 11 bases lay in between. The CDR3 runs to 16 residues.

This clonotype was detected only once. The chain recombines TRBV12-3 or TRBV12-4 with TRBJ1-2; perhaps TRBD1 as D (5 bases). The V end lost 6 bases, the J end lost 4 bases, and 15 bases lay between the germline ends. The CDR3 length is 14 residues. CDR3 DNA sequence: TGTGCCAGCAGCGGGGGGAGGCTAGGCTATGGCTACACCTTC. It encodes CASSGGRLGYGYTF.

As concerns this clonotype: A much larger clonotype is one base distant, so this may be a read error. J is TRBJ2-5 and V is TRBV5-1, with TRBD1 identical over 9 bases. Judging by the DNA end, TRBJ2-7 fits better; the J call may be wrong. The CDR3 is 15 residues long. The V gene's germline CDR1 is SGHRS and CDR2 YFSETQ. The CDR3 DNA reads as TGCGCCAACAGCACAACCGGGACAGGGACCTACGAGCAGTACTTC. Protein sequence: CANSTTGTGTYEQYF.

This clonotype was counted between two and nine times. The CDR3 loop reads CASSLIAGGDTQYF. CDR3 nucleotide sequence: TGTGCCAGCAGTCTTATAGCGGGGGGCGATACGCAGTATTTT. The V gene is TRBV6-1, the J gene TRBJ2-3, with TRBD2 matching 10 bases. CDR1 is MNHNS, CDR2 SASEGT, per germline. There are 14 residues in the CDR3. V was pared by 5 bases and J by 6 bases, with 5 bases of the junction left unmatched.

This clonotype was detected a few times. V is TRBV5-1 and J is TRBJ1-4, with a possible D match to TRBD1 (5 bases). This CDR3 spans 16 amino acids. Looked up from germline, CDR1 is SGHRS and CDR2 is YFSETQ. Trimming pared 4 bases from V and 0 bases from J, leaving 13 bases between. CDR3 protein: CASSPGQASTNEKLFF. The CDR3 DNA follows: TGCGCCAGCAGCCCGGGGCAAGCCTCAACTAATGAAAAACTGTTTTTT.

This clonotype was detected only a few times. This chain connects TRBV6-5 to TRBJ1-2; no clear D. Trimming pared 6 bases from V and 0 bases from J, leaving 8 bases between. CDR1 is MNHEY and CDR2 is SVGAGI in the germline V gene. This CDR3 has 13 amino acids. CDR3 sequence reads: CASSAMANYGYTF. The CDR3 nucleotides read TGTGCCAGCAGCGCTATGGCTAACTATGGCTACACCTTC.

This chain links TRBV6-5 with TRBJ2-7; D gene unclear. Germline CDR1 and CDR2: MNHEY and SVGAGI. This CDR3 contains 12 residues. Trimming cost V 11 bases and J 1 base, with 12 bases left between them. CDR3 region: CAVQSSSYEQYF. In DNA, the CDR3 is TGTGCCGTTCAGAGCAGTTCCTACGAGCAGTACTTC.

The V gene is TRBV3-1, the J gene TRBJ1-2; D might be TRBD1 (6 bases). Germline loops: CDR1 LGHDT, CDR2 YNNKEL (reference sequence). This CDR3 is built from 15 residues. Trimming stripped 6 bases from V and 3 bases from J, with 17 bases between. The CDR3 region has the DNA TGTGCCAGCAGATCCCTAACCGGGGGCGACTATGGCTACACCTTC. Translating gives CASRSLTGGDYGYTF.

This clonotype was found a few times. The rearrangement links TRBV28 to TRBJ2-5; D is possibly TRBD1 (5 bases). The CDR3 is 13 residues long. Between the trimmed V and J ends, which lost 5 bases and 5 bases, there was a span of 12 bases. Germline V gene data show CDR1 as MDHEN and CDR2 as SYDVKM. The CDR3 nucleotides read TGTGCCAGCAGTGCACAGGTGGTCGAGACCCAGTACTTC. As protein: CASSAQVVETQYF.

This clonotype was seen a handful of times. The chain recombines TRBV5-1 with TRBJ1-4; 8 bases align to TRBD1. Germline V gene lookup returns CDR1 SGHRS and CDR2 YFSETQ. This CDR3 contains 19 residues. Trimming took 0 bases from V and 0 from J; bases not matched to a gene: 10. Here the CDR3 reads CASSLGVTGANATNEKLFF. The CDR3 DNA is TGCGCCAGCAGCTTGGGAGTGACAGGGGCCAATGCAACTAATGAAAAACTGTTTTTT.

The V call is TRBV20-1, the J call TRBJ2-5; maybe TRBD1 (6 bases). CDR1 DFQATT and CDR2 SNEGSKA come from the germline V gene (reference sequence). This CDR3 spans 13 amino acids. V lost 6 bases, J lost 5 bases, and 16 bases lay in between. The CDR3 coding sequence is TGCAGTGCCGGACAGCCCCCTGGGGAGACCCAGTACTTC. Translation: CSAGQPPGETQYF.

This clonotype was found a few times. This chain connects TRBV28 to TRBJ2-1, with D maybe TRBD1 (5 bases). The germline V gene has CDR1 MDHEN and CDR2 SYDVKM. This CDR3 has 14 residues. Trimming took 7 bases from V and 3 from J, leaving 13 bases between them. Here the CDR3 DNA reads TGTGCCAGCACCCCAGGGCTAGGCTACAATGAGCAGTTCTTC. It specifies CASTPGLGYNEQFF.

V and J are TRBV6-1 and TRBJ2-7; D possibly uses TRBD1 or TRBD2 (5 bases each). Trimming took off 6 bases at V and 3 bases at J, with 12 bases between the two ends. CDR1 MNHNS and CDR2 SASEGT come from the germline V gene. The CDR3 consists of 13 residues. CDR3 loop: CASRGTSRYEQYF. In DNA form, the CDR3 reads TGTGCCAGCAGGGGGACGAGTCGCTACGAGCAGTACTTC.

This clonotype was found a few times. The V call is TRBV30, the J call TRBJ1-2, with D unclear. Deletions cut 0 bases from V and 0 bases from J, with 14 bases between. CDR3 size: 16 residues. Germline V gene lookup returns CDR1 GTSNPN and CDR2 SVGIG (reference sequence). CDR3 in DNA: TGTGCCTGGAGTGTACTCGACCTGAGCCCTAACTATGGCTACACCTTC. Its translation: CAWSVLDLSPNYGYTF. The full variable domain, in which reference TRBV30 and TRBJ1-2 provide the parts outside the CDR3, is SQTIHQWPATLVQPVGSPLSLECTVEGTSNPNLYWYRQAAGRGLQLLFYSVGIGQISSEVPQNLSASRPQDRQFILSSKKLLLSDSGFYLCAWSVLDLSPNYGYTFGSGTRLTVV.

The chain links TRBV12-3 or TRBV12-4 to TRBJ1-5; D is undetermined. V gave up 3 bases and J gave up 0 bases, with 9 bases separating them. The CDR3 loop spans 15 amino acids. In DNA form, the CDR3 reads TGTGCCAGCAGTTTTCCGGGGAATAGCAATCAGCCCCAGCATTTT. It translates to CASSFPGNSNQPQHF.

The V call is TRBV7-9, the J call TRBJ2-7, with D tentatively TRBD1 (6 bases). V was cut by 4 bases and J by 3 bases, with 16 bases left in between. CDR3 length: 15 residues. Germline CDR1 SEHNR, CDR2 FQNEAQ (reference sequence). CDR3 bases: TGTGCCAGCAGCTCAAGACAGGACGCAAACTACGAGCAGTACTTC. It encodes CASSSRQDANYEQYF.

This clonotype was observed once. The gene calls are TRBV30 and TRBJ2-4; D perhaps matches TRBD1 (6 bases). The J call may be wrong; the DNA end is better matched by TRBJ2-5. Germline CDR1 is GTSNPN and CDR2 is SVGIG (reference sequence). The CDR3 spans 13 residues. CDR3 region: CAWSSTGQETQYF. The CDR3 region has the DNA TGTGCCTGGAGTTCGACAGGCCAAGAGACCCAGTACTTC.

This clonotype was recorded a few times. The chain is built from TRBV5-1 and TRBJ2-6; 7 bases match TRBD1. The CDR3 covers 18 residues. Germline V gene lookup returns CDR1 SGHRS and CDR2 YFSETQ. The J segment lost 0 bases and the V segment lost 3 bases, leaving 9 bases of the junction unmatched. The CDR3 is CASSYGSGQISGANVLTF. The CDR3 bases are TGCGCCAGCAGCTACGGTTCGGGACAGATCTCTGGGGCCAACGTCCTGACTTTC.

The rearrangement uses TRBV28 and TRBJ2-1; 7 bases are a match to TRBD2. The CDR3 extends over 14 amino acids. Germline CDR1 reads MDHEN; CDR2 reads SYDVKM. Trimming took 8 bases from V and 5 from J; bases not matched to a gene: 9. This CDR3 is CASWEGLSDNEQFF. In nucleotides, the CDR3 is TGTGCCAGCTGGGAGGGGCTATCTGACAATGAGCAGTTCTTC. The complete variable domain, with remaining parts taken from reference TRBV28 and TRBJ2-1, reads DVKVTQSSRYLVKRTGEKVFLECVQDMDHENMFWYRQDPGLGLRLIYFSYDVKMKEKGDIPEGYSVSREKKERFSLILESASTNQTSMYLCASWEGLSDNEQFFGPGTRLTVL.

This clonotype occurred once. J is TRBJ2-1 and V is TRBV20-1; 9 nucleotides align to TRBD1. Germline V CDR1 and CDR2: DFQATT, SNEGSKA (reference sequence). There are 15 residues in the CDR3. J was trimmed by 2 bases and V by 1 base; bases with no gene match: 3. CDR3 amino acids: CSARGDRGAYNEQFF. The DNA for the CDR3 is TGCAGTGCTAGAGGTGACAGGGGGGCCTACAATGAGCAGTTCTTC.

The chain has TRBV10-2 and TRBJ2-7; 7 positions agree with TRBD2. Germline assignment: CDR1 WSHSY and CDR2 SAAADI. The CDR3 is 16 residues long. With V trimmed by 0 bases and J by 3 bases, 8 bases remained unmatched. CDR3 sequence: CASSESLVREFYEQYF. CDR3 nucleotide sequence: TGCGCCAGCAGTGAGTCCCTGGTGCGGGAGTTCTACGAGCAGTACTTC.